These 20 T cell receptor beta chains originate from one sample sequenced in a study of blood T cell repertoires in COVID-19. Clones were sequenced by immunoSEQ multiplex PCR, and TCRdb holds only the in-frame ones, with some missing. The sample consists of fewer than 130,000 clones, about 90% of them appearing once. The sequenced sample consisted of peripheral blood. The receptors here all came from a human donor in a cohort sampled during active COVID-19.

The chain has TRBV11-1 and TRBJ1-6; a possible D gene is TRBD1 (6 bases). Germline CDR1 SGHAT, CDR2 FQDESV (reference sequence). Trimming took off 2 bases at V and 5 bases at J, with 13 bases between the two ends. CDR3 length: 16 amino acids. CDR3 loop: CASSLSGRGNNSPLHF. CDR3 DNA: TGTGCCAGCAGCTTATCGGGCAGGGGTAATAATTCACCCCTCCACTTT. Full variable domain (remainder filled in from reference TRBV11-1 and TRBJ1-6): EAEVAQSPRYKITEKSQAVAFWCDPISGHATLYWYRQILGQGPELLVQFQDESVVDDSQLPKDRFSAERLKGVDSTLKIQPAELGDSAMYLCASSLSGRGNNSPLHFGNGTRLTVT.

This chain joins TRBV20-1 and TRBJ1-5, with D possibly being TRBD1 (5 bases). Deletions cut 3 bases from V and 5 bases from J, with 14 bases between. The CDR3 consists of 14 residues. Germline values: CDR1 DFQATT, CDR2 SNEGSKA (reference sequence). The CDR3 reads CSASRRGTDQPQHF. CDR3 nucleotide sequence: TGCAGTGCTAGTCGTCGGGGGACTGATCAGCCCCAGCATTTT.

The chain recombines TRBV4-3 with TRBJ2-1; 7 bases align to TRBD1. CDR3 size: 15 residues. V was pared by 1 base and J by 5 bases, with 5 bases of the junction left unmatched. CDR1 and CDR2 from the germline V gene are LGHNA and YSLEER. As DNA, the CDR3 is TGCGCCAGCAGCCAAGGAGTAGGGGGCCACAATGAGCAGTTCTTC. Its protein is CASSQGVGGHNEQFF.

The chain links TRBV19 to TRBJ2-7; D is unresolved. The V end was cut by 3 bases, the J end by 1 base, with 13 bases between. The CDR3 loop spans 15 amino acids. Germline CDR1 is LNHDA and CDR2 is SQIVND (reference sequence). The CDR3 is CASSIRRGSSYEQYF. In nucleotides, the CDR3 is TGTGCCAGTAGTATCCGCCGTGGCAGTTCCTACGAGCAGTACTTC.

The table lists this clone with a count of one. The chain links TRBV5-1 to TRBJ2-7; 7 bases fit TRBD1. Losses at the gene ends were 4 bases for V and 5 bases for J; bases not matched to a gene: 9. Per germline, CDR1 SGHRS and CDR2 YFSETQ. The CDR3 spans 14 residues. The CDR3 sequence: CASSLQGMGDEQYF. CDR3 nucleotides: TGCGCCAGCAGCCTACAGGGGATGGGCGACGAGCAGTACTTC.

The chain carries TRBV5-1 and TRBJ1-1, with 7 bases aligning to TRBD1. Germline V gene data show CDR1 as SGHRS and CDR2 as YFSETQ. Trimming at V came to 3 bases and at J to 7 bases, leaving 6 bases not matched to a gene. The CDR3 length is 13 residues. CDR3 amino acids: CASSYGTEDEAFF. The CDR3 DNA reads TGCGCCAGCAGCTACGGGACAGAGGATGAAGCTTTCTTT.

The V gene is TRBV4-1, the J gene TRBJ2-5, with 12 nucleotides matching TRBD2. The length of the CDR3 is 15 residues. Germline CDR1 reads MGHRA; CDR2 reads YSYEKL. With V trimmed by 3 bases and J by 3 bases, 2 bases remained unmatched. CDR3 sequence (DNA): TGCGCCAGCAGCCACCTAGCGGGGGGGGAAGAGACCCAGTACTTC. Translation gives CASSHLAGGEETQYF.

The chain uses TRBV19 and TRBJ2-5, with 15 bases aligning to TRBD2. Per germline, CDR1 LNHDA and CDR2 SQIVND (reference sequence). This CDR3 is 16 amino acids long. The V gene end was trimmed by 5 bases and the J gene end by 3 bases; junction bases not matched to a gene: 4. CDR3 in DNA: TGTGCCAGTAGTCTCAGGACTAGCGGGAGGGAAGAGACCCAGTACTTC. This translates into CASSLRTSGREETQYF.

The gene calls are TRBV19 and TRBJ1-5; D perhaps matches TRBD1 (6 bases). CDR1 and CDR2 from the germline V gene are LNHDA and SQIVND (reference sequence). CDR3 length: 14 residues. The V end lost 5 bases, the J end lost 2 bases, and 10 bases lay between the germline ends. The CDR3 sequence: CASSFAGGNQPQHF. The CDR3, as DNA: TGTGCCAGTAGTTTTGCAGGGGGCAATCAGCCCCAGCATTTT.

The J gene is TRBJ2-1, the V gene TRBV2, with TRBD1 matching over 9 bases. Trimming removed 6 bases from V and 6 bases from J; junction bases left unmatched: 9. The CDR3 covers 15 residues. In germline, CDR1 is SNHLY, CDR2 FYNNEI. As DNA, the CDR3 is TGTGCCAGCAGCGAACTAACAGGGGGCATCAATGAGCAGTTCTTC. Translation gives CASSELTGGINEQFF. The full variable domain, with the rest looked up from reference TRBV2 and TRBJ2-1, is EPEVTQTPSHQVTQMGQEVILRCVPISNHLYFYWYRQILGQKVEFLVSFYNNEISEKSEIFDDQFSVERPDGSNFTLKIRSTKLEDSAMYFCASSELTGGINEQFFGPGTRLTVL.

There are a few counts of this clone. This chain connects TRBV6-1 to TRBJ2-7; TRBD1 is a possible D gene (6 bases). The CDR3 runs 13 residues. V lost 2 bases and J lost 4, with 9 bases in between. Germline V gene lookup returns CDR1 MNHNS and CDR2 SASEGT. CDR3 nucleotides: TGTGCCAGCAGTGAAAGCAGGGGTTACGAGCAGTACTTC. Its translation: CASSESRGYEQYF.

The chain couples TRBV19 to TRBJ1-2; D remains unclear. The V end was cut by 7 bases, the J end by 2 bases, with 26 bases between. Germline assignment: CDR1 LNHDA and CDR2 SQIVND (reference sequence). CDR3 length: 18 amino acids. The CDR3 protein is CASNVGREYESLNYGYTF. The DNA of the CDR3 is TGTGCCAGTAATGTGGGCAGAGAATATGAAAGCCTAAACTATGGCTACACCTTC.

Concerning this clone: The same CDR3 also results from other DNA sequences found in this sample. The chain is built from TRBV18 and TRBJ2-4, with 7 positions matching TRBD2. CDR1 KGHSH and CDR2 LQKENI come from the germline V gene. The CDR3 contains 16 residues. V shed 3 bases and J 0 bases; nucleotides not matched to a gene: 5. The CDR3 DNA is TGTGCCAGCTCACCGGGGGGGACGTTAGCCAAAAACATTCAGTACTTC. As protein: CASSPGGTLAKNIQYF.

The chain employs TRBV6-5 and TRBJ2-7; tentative D call: TRBD1 (5 bases). The CDR3 has 13 amino acids. Germline V lookup: CDR1 MNHEY, CDR2 SVGAGI. Trimming stripped 7 bases from V and 4 bases from J, with 14 bases between. The CDR3: CASIFRAPYEQYF. The CDR3 nucleotides read TGTGCCAGCATCTTCAGGGCGCCATACGAGCAGTACTTC.

This clone was found once. V is TRBV7-8 and J is TRBJ2-7, with 8 positions matching TRBD2. Germline V gives CDR1 SGHVS, CDR2 FQNEAQ. The length of the CDR3 is 11 residues. J was trimmed by 12 bases and V by 5 bases; bases with no gene match: 6. CDR3 sequence: CASSHSGVGYF. Here the CDR3 DNA reads TGTGCCAGCAGCCATAGCGGGGTCGGGTACTTC.

V and J are TRBV30 and TRBJ2-3; 9 nucleotides line up with TRBD2. V was clipped by 7 bases and J by 1 base; unmatched bases: 6. Germline CDR1 reads GTSNPN; CDR2 reads SVGIG (reference sequence). The length of the CDR3 is 14 residues. The CDR3 loop is CALAGAGGTDTQYF. The CDR3 region has the DNA TGTGCCTTAGCGGGAGCTGGAGGCACAGATACGCAGTATTTT.

This clone was seen a single time. The J gene is TRBJ2-7, the V gene TRBV5-1, with TRBD1 matching over 8 bases. Germline-derived CDR1 and CDR2 are SGHRS and YFSETQ. V gave up 0 bases and J gave up 4 bases; unmatched junction bases: 3. CDR3 size: 14 residues. In DNA, the CDR3 is TGCGCCAGCAGCTTGGGACAGGGGCCATACGAGCAGTACTTC. Amino acid sequence: CASSLGQGPYEQYF. The full variable domain, with the rest looked up from reference TRBV5-1 and TRBJ2-7, is KAGVTQTPRYLIKTRGQQVTLSCSPISGHRSVSWYQQTPGQGLQFLFEYFSETQRNKGNFPGRFSGRQFSNSRSEMNVSTLELGDSALYLCASSLGQGPYEQYFGPGTRLTVT.

Remarks on this clone: Germline is not matched at one junction end, which may reflect a read error. V gene TRBV27 combines with J gene TRBJ2-7; 7 bases fit TRBD1. This CDR3 has 12 amino acids. CDR1 and CDR2 from the germline V gene are MNHEY and SMNVEV (reference sequence). CDR3 bases: TGTGCCAGCAGTTTATACCGGGACAGACTCTCCTTC. Translation: CASSLYRDRLSF.

The chain is built from TRBV3-1 (or the pseudogene TRBV3-2) and TRBJ2-7, with TRBD1 matching 7 bases. Per germline, CDR1 LGHDT and CDR2 YNNKEL (reference sequence). The V gene end was trimmed by 4 bases and the J gene end by 0 bases; junction bases not matched to a gene: 3. CDR3 length: 14 residues. The CDR3: CASSPRGISYEQYF. DNA of the CDR3: TGTGCCAGCAGCCCCAGGGGGATCTCCTACGAGCAGTACTTC.

The chain recombines TRBV5-4 with TRBJ2-1, with a possible D match to TRBD2 (6 bases). Germline V lookup: CDR1 SGHNT, CDR2 YYREEE (reference sequence). V shed 6 bases and J shed 7 bases, with 20 bases lying between them. The CDR3 totals 15 residues. CDR3 nucleotides: TGTGCCAGCAAATTGGAGGGCCTACGAGGTAATGAGCAGTTCTTC. Translation gives CASKLEGLRGNEQFF. The full variable domain, completed using reference TRBV5-4 and TRBJ2-1, is ETGVTQSPTHLIKTRGQQVTLRCSSQSGHNTVSWYQQALGQGPQFIFQYYREEENGRGNFPPRFSGLQFPNYSSELNVNALELDDSALYLCASKLEGLRGNEQFFGPGTRLTVL.